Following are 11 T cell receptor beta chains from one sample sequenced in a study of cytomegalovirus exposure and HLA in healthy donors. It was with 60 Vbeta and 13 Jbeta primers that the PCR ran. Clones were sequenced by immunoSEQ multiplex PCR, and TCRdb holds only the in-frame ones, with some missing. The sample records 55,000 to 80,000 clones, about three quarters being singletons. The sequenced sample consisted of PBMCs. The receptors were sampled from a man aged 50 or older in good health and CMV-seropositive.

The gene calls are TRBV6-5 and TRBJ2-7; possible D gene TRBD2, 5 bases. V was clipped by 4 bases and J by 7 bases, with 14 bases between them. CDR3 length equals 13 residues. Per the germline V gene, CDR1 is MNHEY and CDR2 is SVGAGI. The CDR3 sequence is CASSSHGLQEQYF. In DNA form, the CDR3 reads TGTGCCAGCAGTTCTCATGGACTTCAAGAGCAGTACTTC.

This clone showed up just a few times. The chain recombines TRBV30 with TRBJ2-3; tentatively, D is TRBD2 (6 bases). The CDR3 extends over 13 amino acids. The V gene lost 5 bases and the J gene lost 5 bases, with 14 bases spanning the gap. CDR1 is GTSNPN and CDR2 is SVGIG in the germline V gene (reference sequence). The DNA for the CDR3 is TGTGCCTGGGCGGGGCATGTTGGAGATACGCAGTATTTT. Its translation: CAWAGHVGDTQYF.

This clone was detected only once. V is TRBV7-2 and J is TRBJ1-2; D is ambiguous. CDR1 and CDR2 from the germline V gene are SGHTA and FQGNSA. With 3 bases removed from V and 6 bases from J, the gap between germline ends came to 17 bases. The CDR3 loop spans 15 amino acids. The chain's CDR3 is CASSFRAAEGNGYTF. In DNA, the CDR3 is TGTGCCAGCAGCTTCCGGGCAGCCGAGGGAAATGGCTACACCTTC. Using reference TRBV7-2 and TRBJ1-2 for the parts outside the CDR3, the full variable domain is GAGVSQSPSNKVTEKGKDVELRCDPISGHTALYWYRQSLGQGLEFLIYFQGNSAPDKSGLPSDRFSAERTGGSVSTLTIQRTQQEDSAVYLCASSFRAAEGNGYTFGSGTRLTVV.

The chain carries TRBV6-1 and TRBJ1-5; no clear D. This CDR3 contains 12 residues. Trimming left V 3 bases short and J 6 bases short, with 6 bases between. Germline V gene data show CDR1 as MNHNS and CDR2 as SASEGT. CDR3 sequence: CASSERAQPQHF. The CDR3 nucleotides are TGTGCCAGCAGTGAGAGGGCTCAGCCCCAGCATTTT.

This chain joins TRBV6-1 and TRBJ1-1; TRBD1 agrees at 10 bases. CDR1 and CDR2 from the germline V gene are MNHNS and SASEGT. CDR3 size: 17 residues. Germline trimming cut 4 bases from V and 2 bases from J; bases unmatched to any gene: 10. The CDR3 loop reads CASSVTPGQGINTEAFF. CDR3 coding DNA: TGTGCCAGCAGTGTAACGCCGGGACAGGGGATTAACACTGAAGCTTTCTTT.

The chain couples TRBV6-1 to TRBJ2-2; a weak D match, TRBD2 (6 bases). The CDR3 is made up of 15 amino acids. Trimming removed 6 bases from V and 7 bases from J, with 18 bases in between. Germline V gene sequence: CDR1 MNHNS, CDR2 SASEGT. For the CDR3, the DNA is TGTGCCAGCAGAACTAGGCGGGGTTTCGGCGGGGAGCTGTTTTTT. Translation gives CASRTRRGFGGELFF.

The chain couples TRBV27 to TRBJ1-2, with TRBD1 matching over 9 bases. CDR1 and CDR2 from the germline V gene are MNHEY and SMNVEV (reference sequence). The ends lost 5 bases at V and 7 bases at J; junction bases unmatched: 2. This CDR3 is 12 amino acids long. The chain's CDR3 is CASSRDRVGYTF. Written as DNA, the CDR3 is TGTGCCAGCAGTCGGGACAGGGTTGGCTACACCTTC.

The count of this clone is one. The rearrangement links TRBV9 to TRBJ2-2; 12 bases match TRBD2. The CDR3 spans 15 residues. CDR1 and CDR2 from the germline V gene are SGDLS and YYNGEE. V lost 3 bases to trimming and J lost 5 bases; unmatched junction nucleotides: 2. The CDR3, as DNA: TGTGCCAGCAGCGCCGGGACTAGCGGGACCGGGGAGCTGTTTTTT. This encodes CASSAGTSGTGELFF. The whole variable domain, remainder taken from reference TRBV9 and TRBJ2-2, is DSGVTQTPKHLITATGQRVTLRCSPRSGDLSVYWYQQSLDQGLQFLIQYYNGEERAKGNILERFSAQQFPDLHSELNLSSLELGDSALYFCASSAGTSGTGELFFGEGSRLTVL.

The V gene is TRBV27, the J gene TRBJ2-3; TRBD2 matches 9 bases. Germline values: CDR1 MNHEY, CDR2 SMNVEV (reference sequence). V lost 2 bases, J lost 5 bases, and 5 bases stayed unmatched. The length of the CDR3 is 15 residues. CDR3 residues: CASSLPSGIIDTQYF. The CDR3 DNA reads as TGTGCCAGCAGTTTACCTAGCGGGATCATAGATACGCAGTATTTT.

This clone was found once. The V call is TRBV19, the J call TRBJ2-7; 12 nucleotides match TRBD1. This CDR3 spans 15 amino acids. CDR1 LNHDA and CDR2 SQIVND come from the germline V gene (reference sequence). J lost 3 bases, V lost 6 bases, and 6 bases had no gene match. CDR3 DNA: TGTGCCAGTAGGTCGGGACAGGGGGCTGTCTACGAGCAGTACTTC. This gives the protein CASRSGQGAVYEQYF.

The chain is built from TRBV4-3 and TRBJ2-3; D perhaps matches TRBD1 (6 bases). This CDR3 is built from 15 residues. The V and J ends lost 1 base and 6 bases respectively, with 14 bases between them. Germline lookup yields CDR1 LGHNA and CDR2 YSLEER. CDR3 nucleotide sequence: TGCGCCAGCAGCCAAGGAAGGGGGAGTGCGGATACGCAGTATTTT. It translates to CASSQGRGSADTQYF.